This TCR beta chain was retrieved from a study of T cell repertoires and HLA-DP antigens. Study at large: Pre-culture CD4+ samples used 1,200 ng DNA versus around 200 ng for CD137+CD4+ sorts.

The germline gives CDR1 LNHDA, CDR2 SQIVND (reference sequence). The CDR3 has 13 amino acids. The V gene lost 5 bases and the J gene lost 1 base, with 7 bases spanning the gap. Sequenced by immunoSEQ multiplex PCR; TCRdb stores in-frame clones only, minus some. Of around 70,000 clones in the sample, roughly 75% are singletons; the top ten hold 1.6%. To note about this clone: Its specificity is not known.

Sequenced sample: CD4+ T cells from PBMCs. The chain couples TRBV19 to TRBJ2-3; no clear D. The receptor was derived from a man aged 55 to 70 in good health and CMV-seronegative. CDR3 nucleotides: TGTGCCAGTAGTGTGGACCGCACAGATACGCAGTATTTT. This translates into CASSVDRTDTQYF.